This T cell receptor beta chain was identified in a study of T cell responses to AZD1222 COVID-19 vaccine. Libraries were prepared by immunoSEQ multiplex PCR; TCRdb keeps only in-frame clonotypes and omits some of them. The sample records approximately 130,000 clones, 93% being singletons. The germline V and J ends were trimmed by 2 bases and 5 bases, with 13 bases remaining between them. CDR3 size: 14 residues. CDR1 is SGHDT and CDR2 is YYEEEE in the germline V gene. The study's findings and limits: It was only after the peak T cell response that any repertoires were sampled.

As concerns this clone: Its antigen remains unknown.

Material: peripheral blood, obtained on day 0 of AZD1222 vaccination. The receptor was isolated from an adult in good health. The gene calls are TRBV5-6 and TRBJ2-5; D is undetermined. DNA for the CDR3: TGTGCCAGCAGCTTTGACACTCTCCGGGAGACCCAGTACTTC. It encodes CASSFDTLRETQYF.